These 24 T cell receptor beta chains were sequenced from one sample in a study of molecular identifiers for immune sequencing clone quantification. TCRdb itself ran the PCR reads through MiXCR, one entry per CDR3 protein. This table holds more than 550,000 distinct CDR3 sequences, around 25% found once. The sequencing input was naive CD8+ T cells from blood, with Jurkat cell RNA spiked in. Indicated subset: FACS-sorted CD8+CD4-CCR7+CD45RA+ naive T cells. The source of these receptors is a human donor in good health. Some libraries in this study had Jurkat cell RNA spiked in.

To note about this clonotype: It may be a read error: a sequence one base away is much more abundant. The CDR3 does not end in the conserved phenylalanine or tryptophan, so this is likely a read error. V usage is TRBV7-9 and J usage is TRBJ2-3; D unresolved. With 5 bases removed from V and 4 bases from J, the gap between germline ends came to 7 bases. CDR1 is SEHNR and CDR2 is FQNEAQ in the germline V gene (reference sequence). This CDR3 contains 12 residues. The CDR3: CASSPLPDTQYS. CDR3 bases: TGTGCCAGCAGCCCCCTCCCAGATACGCAGTATTCT.

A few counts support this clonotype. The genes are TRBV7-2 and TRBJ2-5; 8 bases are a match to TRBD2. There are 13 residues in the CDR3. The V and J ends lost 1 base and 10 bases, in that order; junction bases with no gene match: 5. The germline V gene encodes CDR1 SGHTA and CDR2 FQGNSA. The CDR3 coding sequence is TGTGCCAGCAGCTTAGAGGTTAGCGGGATCCAGTACTTC. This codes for CASSLEVSGIQYF. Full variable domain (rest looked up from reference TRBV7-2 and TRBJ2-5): GAGVSQSPSNKVTEKGKDVELRCDPISGHTALYWYRQSLGQGLEFLIYFQGNSAPDKSGLPSDRFSAERTGGSVSTLTIQRTQQEDSAVYLCASSLEVSGIQYFGPGTRLLVL.

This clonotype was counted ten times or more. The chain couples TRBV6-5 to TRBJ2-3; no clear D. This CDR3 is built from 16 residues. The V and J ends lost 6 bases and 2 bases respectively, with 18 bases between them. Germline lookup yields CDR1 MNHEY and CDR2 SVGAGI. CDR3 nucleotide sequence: TGTGCCAGCAGCCACACCAGAGGCTTTCTCACAGATACGCAGTATTTT. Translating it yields CASSHTRGFLTDTQYF.

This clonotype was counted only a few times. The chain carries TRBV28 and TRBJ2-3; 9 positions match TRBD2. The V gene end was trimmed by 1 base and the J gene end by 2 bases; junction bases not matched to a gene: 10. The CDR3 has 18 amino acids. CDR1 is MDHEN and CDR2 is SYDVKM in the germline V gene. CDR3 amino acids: CASSLSGSGSGNTDTQYF. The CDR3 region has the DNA TGTGCCAGCAGTTTATCTGGTAGCGGGAGTGGAAACACAGATACGCAGTATTTT.

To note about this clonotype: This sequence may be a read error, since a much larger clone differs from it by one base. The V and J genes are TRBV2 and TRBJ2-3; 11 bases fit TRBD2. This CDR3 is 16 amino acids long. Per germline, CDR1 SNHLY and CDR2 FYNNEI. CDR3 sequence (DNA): TGTGCCAGCAGCCGACTAGCGGGGTCTAGCACAGATGCGCAGTATTTT. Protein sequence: CASSRLAGSSTDAQYF. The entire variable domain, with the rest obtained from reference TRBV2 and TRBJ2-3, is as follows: EPEVTQTPSHQVTQMGQEVILRCVPISNHLYFYWYRQILGQKVEFLVSFYNNEISEKSEIFDDQFSVERPDGSNFTLKIRSTKLEDSAMYFCASSRLAGSSTDAQYFGPGTRLTVL.

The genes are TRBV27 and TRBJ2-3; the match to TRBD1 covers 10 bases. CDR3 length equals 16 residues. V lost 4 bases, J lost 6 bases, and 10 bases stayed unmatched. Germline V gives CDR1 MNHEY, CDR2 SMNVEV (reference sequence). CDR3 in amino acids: CASSSLTGGFGDTQYF. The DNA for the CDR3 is TGTGCCAGCAGTTCCTTGACAGGGGGCTTTGGGGATACGCAGTATTTT.

The chain's CDR3 is CASSQVGGPSTDTQYF. The CDR3 nucleotides are TGTGCCAGCAGCCAAGTTGGGGGACCAAGCACAGATACGCAGTATTTT. V is TRBV3-1 and J is TRBJ2-3, with D possibly being TRBD1 or TRBD2 (5 bases each). Germline V gene lookup returns CDR1 LGHDT and CDR2 YNNKEL (reference sequence). The germline V and J ends were trimmed by 1 base and 0 bases, with 11 bases remaining between them. The CDR3 sequence is 16 residues long.

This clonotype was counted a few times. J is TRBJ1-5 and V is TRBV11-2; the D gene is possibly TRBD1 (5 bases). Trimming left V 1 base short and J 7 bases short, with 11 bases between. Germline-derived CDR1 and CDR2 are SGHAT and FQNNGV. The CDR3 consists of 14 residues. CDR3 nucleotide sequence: TGTGCCAGCAGCTTAGTAGGGGCGGAGCAGCCCCAGCATTTT. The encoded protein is CASSLVGAEQPQHF.

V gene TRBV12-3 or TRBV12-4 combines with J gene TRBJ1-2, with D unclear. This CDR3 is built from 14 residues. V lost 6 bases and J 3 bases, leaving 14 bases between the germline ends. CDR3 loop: CASRPTLIDYGYTF. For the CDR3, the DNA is TGTGCCAGCAGACCCACCTTGATTGACTATGGCTACACCTTC.

CDR3 sequence reads: CASSLSWGAPSGRLETQYF. CDR3 DNA: TGTGCCAGCAGCTTATCGTGGGGGGCGCCTAGCGGGAGATTGGAGACCCAGTACTTC. The rearrangement joins TRBV7-6 to TRBJ2-5; TRBD2 agrees at 10 bases. This CDR3 spans 19 amino acids. Germline V gene sequence: CDR1 SGHVS, CDR2 FNYEAQ. V trimming: 2 bases; J trimming: 5 bases; junction bases outside the gene matches: 17.

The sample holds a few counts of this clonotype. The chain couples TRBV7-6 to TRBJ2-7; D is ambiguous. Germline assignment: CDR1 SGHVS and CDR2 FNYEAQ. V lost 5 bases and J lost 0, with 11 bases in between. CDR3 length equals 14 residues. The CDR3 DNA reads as TGTGCCAGCAGCCAAGGCTGGAGCTCCTACGAGCAGTACTTC. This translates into CASSQGWSSYEQYF.

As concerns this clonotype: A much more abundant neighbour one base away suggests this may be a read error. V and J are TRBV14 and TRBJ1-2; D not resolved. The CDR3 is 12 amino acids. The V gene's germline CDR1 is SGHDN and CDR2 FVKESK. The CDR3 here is CASSQGKEGYSF. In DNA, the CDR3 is TGTGCCAGCAGCCAAGGAAAGGAAGGCTACTCCTTC.

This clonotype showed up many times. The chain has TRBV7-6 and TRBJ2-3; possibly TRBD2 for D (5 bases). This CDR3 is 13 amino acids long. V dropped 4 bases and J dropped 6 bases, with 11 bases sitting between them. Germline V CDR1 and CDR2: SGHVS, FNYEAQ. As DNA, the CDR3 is TGTGCCAGCAGCTATAGAGGCGGGGATACGCAGTATTTT. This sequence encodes CASSYRGGDTQYF. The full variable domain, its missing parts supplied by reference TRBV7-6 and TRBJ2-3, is GAGVSQSPRYKVTKRGQDVALRCDPISGHVSLYWYRQALGQGPEFLTYFNYEAQQDKSGLPNDRFSAERPEGSISTLTIQRTEQRDSAMYRCASSYRGGDTQYFGPGTRLTVL.

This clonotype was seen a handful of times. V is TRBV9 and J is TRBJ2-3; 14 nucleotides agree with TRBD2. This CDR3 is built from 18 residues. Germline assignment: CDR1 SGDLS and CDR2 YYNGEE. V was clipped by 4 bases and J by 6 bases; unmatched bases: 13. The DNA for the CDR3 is TGTGCCAGCAGCCCCAGACTAGCGGGGGGGACGCCGGGGGATACGCAGTATTTT. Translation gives CASSPRLAGGTPGDTQYF.

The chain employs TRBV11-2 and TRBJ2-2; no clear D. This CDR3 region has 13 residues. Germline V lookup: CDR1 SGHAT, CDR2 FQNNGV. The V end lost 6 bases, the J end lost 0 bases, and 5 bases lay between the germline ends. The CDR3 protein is CASRVPNTGELFF. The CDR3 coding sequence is TGTGCCAGCAGAGTTCCGAACACCGGGGAGCTGTTTTTT.

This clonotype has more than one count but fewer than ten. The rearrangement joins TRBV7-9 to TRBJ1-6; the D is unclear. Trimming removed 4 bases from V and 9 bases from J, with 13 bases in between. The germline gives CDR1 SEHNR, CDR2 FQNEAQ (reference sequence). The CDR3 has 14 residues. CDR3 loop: CASSYGNLGSPLHF. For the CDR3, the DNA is TGTGCCAGCAGCTATGGGAACCTTGGTTCACCCCTCCACTTT.

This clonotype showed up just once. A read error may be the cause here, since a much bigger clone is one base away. For the CDR3, the DNA is TGCGCCAGCAGCTTGGAGGGGTTAAGGGAGTCCCAGTACTTC. It specifies CASSLEGLRESQYF. The chain uses TRBV5-1 and TRBJ2-5; D might be TRBD1 or TRBD2, each matching 5 bases. Germline CDR1 SGHRS, CDR2 YFSETQ. CDR3 size: 14 residues. Trimming cost V 0 bases and J 9 bases, with 15 bases left between them.

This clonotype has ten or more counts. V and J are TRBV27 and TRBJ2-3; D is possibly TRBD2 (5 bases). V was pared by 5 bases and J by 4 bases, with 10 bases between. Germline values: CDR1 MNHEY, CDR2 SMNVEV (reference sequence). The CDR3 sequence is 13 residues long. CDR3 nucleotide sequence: TGTGCCAGCAGTACTCAGCGGTCAGATACGCAGTATTTT. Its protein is CASSTQRSDTQYF.

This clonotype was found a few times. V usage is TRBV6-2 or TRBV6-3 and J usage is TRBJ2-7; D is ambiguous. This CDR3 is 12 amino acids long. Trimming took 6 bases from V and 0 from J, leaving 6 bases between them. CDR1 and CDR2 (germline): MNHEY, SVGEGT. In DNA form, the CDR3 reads TGTGCCAGCAGCATTAGCTCCTACGAGCAGTACTTC. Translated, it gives CASSISSYEQYF.

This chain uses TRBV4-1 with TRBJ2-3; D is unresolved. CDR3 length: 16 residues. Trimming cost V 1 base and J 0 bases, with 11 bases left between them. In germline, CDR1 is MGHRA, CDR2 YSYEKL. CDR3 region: CASSQASGSSTDTQYF. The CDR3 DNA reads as TGCGCCAGCAGCCAAGCTTCAGGCTCCAGCACAGATACGCAGTATTTT.

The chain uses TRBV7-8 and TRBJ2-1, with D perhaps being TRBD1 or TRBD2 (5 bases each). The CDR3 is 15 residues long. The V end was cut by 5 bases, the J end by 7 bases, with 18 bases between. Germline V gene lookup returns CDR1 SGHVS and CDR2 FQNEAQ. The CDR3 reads CASSPLASGTNEQFF. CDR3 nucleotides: TGTGCCAGCAGCCCCTTGGCGTCGGGGACGAATGAGCAGTTCTTC. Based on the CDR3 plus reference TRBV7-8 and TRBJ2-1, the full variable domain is GAGVSQSPRYKVAKRGQDVALRCDPISGHVSLFWYQQALGQGPEFLTYFQNEAQLDKSGLPSDRFFAERPEGSVSTLKIQRTQQEDSAVYLCASSPLASGTNEQFFGPGTRLTVL.

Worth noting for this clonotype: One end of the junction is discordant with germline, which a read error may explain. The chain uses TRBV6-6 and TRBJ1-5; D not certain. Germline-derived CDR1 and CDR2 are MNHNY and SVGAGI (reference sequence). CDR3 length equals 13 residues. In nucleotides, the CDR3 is TGTGCCAGCAGTCGTTATAGCAATCAGCCCCGGCATTTT. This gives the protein CASSRYSNQPRHF.

Here the CDR3 DNA reads TGTGCCAGCAGCTCCGGAAGCGAGACAGGGGACTATGGCTACACCTTC. Its translation: CASSSGSETGDYGYTF. The chain couples TRBV5-5 to TRBJ1-2; 8 bases are shared with TRBD1. The germline gives CDR1 SGHKS, CDR2 YYEKEE (reference sequence). V gave up 3 bases and J gave up 3 bases; unmatched junction bases: 10. This CDR3 has 16 amino acids.

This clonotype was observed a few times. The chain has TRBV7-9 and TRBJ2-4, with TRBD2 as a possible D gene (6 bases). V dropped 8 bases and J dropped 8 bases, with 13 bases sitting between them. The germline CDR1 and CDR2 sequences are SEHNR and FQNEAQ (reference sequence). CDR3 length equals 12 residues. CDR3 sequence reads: CASAWGEDIQYF. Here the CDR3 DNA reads TGTGCCAGCGCCTGGGGGGAAGACATTCAGTACTTC.